This TCR beta chain was observed in a study of cytomegalovirus exposure and HLA in healthy donors. Regarding the study as a whole: Further analysis, carried out later, found HLA-associated TCR beta chains more clonally expanded than equally common other chains. The only immune exposure information that was available was CMV serostatus. TCR association rates varied by HLA locus in a later analysis, with DRB1 highest and HLA-C lowest.

PCR amplification relied on 60 Vbeta primers (plus 13 Jbeta primers). Here immunoSEQ multiplex PCR was the method, and the copy in TCRdb shows in-frame clones only, minus some. The profile shows some 57,000 clones, about 70% of them singletons. This CDR3 is 14 amino acids long. Germline CDR1 reads MNHNS; CDR2 reads SASEGT. Trimming left V 8 bases short and J 3 bases short, with 16 bases between. About this clone: What it binds is not known.

The rearrangement links TRBV6-1 to TRBJ1-2, with a possible D match to TRBD1 (5 bases). Sequenced input: PBMCs. The TCR was taken from a woman aged 60-70 years in good health and CMV-seropositive. CDR3 sequence reads: CASRPRAAYYGYTF. CDR3 nucleotides: TGTGCCAGCCGGCCCAGGGCGGCCTACTATGGCTACACCTTC.